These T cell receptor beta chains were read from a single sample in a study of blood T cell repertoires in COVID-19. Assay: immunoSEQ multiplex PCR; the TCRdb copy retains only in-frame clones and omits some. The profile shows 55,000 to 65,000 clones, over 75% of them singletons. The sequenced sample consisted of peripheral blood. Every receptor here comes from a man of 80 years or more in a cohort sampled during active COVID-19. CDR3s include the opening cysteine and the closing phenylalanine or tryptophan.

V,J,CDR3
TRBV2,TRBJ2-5,CASSLLGGGVQETQYF
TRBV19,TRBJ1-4,CASSGGTVNEKLFF
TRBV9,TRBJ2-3,CASSPRSSSPLTDTQYF
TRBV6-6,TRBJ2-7,CASSPPTGPYEQYF
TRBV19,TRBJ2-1,CASSTLAGEGWNEQFF
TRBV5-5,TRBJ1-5,CASSLIDSLNQPQHF
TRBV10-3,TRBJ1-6,CAISESPDGRPPLHF
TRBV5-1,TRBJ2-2,CASSLGIGGLNTGELFF
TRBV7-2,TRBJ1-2,CASSLGQLEGGYTF
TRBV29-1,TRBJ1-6,CSVASSYNSPLHF
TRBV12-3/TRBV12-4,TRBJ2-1,CASRGTAYNEQFF
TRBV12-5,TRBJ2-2,CASGLGQANGELFF
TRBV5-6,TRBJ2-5,CASSLDRGVQETQYF
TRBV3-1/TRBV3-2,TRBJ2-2,CASSQVMNTGELFF
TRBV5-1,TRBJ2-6,CASSWSTGMSSGANVLTF
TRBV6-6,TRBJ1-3,CASSRHEGAGNTIYF
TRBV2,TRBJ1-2,CASSERGNYGYTF
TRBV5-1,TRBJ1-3,CASSLDSAGNTIYF
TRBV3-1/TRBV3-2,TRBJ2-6,CASNRKTGANVLTF
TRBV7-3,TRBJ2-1,CASSFDRGRNEQFF
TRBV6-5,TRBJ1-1,CASSYSRGLNTEAFF
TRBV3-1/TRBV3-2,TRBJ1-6,CASSSQGIGSPLHF
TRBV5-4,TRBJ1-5,CASSFAGGNQPQHF
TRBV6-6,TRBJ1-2,CASIPGGMRGYTF
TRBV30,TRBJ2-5,CAWEARRSGQETQYF
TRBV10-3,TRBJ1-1,CAISESGRRDTEAFF
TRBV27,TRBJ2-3,CASSLKLLARGADTQYF
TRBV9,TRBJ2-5,CASSVGQRVQETQYF
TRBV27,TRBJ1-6,CASSFRGRNSPLHF
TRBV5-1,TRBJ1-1,CASSFGQANTEAFF
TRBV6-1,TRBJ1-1,CASSEILLNTEAFF
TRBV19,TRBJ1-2,CASSIGPGSEGYTF
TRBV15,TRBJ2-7,CASSLGDRGNEQYF
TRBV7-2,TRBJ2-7,CASSSSYSSYEQYF
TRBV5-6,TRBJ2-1,CASSLRQGRGNNEQFF
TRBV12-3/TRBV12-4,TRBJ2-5,CASSLVGQETQYF
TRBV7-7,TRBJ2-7,CASSLDETGTYEQYF
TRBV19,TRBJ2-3,CASSIGPETQYF
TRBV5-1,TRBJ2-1,CASSPGTSENEQFF
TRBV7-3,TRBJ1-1,CASSPETGEAFF
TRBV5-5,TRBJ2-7,CASSLSAGSYEQYF
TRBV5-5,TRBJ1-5,CASSLEPTGLDQPQHF
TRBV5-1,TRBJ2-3,CASSLGWDMALADTQYF
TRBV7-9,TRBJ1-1,CASSLPTEAFF
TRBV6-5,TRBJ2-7,CASSYSGLARYEQYF
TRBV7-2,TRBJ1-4,CASSSRLGAATNEKLFF
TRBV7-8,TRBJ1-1,CASSPYAMNTEAFF
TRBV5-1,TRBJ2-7,CASSLFVGQGAGEQYF
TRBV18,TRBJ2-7,CASSLVAGSQSSYEQYF